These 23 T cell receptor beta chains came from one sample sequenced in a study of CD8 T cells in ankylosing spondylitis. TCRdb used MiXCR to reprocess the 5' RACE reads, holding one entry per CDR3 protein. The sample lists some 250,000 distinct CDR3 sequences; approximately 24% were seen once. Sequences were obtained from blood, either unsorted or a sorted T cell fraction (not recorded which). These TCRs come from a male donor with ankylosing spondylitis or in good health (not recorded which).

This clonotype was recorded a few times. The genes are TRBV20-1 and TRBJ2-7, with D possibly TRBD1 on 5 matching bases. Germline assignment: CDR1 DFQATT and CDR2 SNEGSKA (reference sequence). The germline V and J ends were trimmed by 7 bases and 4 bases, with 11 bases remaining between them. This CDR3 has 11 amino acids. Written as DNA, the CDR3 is TGCAGTGTTAGGGGCCGGTACGAGCAGTACTTC. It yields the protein CSVRGRYEQYF.

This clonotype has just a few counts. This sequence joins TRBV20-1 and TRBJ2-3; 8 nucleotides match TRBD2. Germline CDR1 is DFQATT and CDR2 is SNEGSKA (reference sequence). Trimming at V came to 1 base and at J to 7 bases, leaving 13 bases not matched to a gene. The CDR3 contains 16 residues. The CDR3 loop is CSARAPGLALQNTQYF. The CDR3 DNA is TGCAGTGCTAGAGCCCCCGGACTAGCACTTCAGAATACGCAGTATTTT.

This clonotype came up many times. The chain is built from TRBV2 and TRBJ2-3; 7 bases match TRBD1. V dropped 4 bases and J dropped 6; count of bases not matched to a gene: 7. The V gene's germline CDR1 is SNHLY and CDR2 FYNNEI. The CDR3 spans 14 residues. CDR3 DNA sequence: TGTGCCAGCAGTGTACAGGGGTTAGGGGATACGCAGTATTTT. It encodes CASSVQGLGDTQYF.

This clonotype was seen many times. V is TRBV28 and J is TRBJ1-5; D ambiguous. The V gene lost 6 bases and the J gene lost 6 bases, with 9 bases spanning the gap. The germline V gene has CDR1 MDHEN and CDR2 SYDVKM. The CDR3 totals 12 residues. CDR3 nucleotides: TGTGCCAGCAGCCTACCCTTTCAGCCCCAGCATTTT. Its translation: CASSLPFQPQHF.

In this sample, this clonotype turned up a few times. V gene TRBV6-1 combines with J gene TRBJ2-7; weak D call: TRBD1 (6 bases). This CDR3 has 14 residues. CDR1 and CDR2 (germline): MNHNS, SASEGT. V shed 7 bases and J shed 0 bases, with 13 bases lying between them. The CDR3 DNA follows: TGTGCCAGCACCAGGACAGCCCTCTCCTACGAGCAGTACTTC. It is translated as CASTRTALSYEQYF.

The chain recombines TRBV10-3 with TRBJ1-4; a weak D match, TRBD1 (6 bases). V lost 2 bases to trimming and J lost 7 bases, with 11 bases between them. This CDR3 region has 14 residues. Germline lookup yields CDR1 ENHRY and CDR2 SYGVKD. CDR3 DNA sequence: TGTGCCATCAGTGAGCGGGGGCGCGGTGAAAAACTGTTTTTT. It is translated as CAISERGRGEKLFF.

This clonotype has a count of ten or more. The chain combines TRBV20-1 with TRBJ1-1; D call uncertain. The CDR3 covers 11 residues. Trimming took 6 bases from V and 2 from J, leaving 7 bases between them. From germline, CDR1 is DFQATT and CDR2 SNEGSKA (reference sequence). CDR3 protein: CSAGSNTEAFF. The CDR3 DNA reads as TGCAGTGCCGGATCTAACACTGAAGCTTTCTTT.

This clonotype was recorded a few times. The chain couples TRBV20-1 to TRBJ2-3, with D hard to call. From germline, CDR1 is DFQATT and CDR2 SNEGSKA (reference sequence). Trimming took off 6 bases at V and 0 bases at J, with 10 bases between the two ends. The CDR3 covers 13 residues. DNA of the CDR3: TGCAGTGCCCTATGGACCAGCACAGATACGCAGTATTTT. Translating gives CSALWTSTDTQYF.

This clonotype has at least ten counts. The CDR3 sequence: CAWSGTGYGYTF. In nucleotides, the CDR3 is TGTGCCTGGAGTGGGACAGGGTATGGCTACACCTTC. The V and J genes are TRBV30 and TRBJ1-2; 8 positions agree with TRBD1. CDR1 is GTSNPN and CDR2 is SVGIG in the germline V gene (reference sequence). CDR3 length: 12 amino acids. V shed 1 base, J shed 5 bases, and the junction held 0 bases outside the gene matches.

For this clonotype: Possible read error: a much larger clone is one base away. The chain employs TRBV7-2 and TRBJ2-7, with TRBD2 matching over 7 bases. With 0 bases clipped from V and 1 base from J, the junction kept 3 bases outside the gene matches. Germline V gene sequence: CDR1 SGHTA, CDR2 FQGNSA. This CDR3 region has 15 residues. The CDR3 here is CASSLAGGVSYEQYF. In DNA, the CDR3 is TGTGCCAGCAGCTTAGCTGGGGGGGTGTCCTACGAGCAGTACTTC.

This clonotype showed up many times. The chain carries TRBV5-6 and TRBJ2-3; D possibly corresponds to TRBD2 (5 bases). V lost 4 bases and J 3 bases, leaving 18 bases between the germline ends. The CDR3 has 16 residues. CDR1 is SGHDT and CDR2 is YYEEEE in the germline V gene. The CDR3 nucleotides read TGTGCCAGCAGCCTTGTGTCTGCGGGCGGGACAGATACGCAGTATTTT. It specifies CASSLVSAGGTDTQYF.

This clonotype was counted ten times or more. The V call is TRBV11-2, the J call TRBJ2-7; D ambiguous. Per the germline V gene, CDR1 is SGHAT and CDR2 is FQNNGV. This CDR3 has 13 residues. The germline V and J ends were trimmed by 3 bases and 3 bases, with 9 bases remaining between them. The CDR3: CASSFNGNYEQYF. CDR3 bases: TGTGCCAGCAGCTTTAACGGAAACTACGAGCAGTACTTC.

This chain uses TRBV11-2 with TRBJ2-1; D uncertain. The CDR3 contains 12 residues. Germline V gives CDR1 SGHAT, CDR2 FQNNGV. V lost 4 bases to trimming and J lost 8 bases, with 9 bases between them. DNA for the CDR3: TGTGCCAGCAGCTGGGGTTTAGATGAGCAGTTCTTC. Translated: CASSWGLDEQFF.

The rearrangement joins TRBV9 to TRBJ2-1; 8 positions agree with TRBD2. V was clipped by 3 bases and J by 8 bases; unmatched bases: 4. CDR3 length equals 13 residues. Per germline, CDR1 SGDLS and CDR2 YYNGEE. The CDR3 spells CASSGTSWDEQFF. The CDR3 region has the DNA TGTGCCAGCAGCGGGACTAGCTGGGATGAGCAGTTCTTC.

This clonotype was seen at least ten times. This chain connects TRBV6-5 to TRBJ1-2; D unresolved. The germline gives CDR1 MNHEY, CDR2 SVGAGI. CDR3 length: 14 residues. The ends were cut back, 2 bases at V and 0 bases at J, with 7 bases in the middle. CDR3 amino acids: CASSYRITNYGYTF. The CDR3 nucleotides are TGTGCCAGCAGTTACCGAATAACTAACTATGGCTACACCTTC.

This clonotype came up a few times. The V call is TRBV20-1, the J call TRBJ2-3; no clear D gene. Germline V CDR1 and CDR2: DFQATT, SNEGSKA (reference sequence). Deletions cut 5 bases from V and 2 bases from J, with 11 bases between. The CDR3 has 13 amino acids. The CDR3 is CSARGPDTDTQYF. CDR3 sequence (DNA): TGCAGTGCTCGCGGACCGGACACAGATACGCAGTATTTT.

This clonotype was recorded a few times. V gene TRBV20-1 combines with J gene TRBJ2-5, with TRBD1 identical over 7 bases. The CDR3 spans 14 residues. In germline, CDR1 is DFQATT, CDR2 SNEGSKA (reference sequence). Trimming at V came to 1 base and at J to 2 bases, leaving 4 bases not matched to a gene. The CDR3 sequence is CSARGDRAQETQYF. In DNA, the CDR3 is TGCAGTGCTAGAGGCGACAGGGCACAAGAGACCCAGTACTTC.

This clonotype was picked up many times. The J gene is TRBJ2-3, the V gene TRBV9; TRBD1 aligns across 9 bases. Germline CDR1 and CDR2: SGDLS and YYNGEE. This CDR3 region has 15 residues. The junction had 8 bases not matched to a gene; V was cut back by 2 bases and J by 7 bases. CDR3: CASSVSGDRVNTQYF. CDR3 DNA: TGTGCCAGCAGCGTCTCGGGGGACAGGGTAAATACGCAGTATTTT.

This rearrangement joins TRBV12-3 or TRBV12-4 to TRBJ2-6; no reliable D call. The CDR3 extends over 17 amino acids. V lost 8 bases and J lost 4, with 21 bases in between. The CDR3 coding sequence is TGTGCCAGCGGCCCCTCCGCCAGGTTCAACGGGGCCAACGTCCTGACTTTC. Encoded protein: CASGPSARFNGANVLTF.

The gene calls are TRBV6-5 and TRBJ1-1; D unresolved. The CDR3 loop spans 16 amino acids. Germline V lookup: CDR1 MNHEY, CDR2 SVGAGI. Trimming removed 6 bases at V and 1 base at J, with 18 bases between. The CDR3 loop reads CASRRESVRGNTEAFF. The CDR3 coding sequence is TGTGCCAGCAGAAGGGAGTCCGTTCGGGGGAACACTGAAGCTTTCTTT.

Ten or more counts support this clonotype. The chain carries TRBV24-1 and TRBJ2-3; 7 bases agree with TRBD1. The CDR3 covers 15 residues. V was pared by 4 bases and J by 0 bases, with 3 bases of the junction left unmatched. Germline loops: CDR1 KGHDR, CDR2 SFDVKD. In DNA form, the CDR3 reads TGTGCCACCAGTGACCCGGGACAGAGCACAGATACGCAGTATTTT. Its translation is CATSDPGQSTDTQYF.

The CDR3 DNA sequence: TGTGCCAGCAGCCACCGGGGGGGAACCTACAATGAGCAGTTCTTC. Amino acids: CASSHRGGTYNEQFF. The V gene is TRBV5-4, the J gene TRBJ2-1; 8 bases fit TRBD2. CDR3 length: 15 amino acids. Trimming removed 4 bases from V and 2 bases from J; junction bases left unmatched: 5. CDR1 and CDR2 (germline): SGHNT, YYREEE (reference sequence). Full variable domain (rest looked up from reference TRBV5-4 and TRBJ2-1): ETGVTQSPTHLIKTRGQQVTLRCSSQSGHNTVSWYQQALGQGPQFIFQYYREEENGRGNFPPRFSGLQFPNYSSELNVNALELDDSALYLCASSHRGGTYNEQFFGPGTRLTVL.

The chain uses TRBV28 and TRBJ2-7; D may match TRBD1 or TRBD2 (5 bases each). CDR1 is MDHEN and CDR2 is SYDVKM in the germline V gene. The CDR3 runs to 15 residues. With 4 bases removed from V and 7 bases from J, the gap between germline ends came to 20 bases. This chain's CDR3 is CASSSPGTGSWEQYF. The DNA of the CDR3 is TGTGCCAGCAGTTCCCCCGGGACCGGCTCGTGGGAGCAGTACTTC. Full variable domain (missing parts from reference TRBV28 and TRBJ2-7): DVKVTQSSRYLVKRTGEKVFLECVQDMDHENMFWYRQDPGLGLRLIYFSYDVKMKEKGDIPEGYSVSREKKERFSLILESASTNQTSMYLCASSSPGTGSWEQYFGPGTRLTVT.